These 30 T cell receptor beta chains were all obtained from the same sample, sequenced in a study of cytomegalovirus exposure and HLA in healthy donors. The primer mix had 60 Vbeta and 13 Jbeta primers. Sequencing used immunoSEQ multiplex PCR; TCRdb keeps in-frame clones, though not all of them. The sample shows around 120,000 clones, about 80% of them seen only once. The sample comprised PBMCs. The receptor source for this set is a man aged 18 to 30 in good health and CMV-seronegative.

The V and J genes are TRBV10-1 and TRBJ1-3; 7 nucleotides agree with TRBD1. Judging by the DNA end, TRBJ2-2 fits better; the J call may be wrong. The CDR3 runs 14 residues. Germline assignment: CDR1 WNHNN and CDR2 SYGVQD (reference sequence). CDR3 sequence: CASSRAGGTGELFF. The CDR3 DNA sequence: TGCGCCAGCAGCCGGGCAGGGGGTACCGGGGAGCTGTTTTTT.

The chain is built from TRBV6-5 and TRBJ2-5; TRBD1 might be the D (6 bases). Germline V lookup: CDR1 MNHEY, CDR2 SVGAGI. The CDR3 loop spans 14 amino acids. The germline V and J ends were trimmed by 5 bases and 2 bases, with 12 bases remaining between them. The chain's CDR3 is CASSQDSFQETQYF. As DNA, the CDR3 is TGTGCCAGCAGTCAGGACAGTTTTCAAGAGACCCAGTACTTC.

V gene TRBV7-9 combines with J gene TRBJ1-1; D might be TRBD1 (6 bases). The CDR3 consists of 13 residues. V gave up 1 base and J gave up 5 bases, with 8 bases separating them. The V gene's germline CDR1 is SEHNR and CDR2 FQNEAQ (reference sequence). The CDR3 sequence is CASSLGGRTEAFF. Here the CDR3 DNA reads TGTGCCAGCAGCTTAGGGGGGCGGACTGAAGCTTTCTTT.

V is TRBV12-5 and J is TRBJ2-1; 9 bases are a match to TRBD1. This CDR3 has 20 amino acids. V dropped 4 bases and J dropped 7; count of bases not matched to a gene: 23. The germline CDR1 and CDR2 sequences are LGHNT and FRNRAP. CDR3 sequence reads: CASGSPGQGPHLPLFNEQFF. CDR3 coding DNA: TGTGCTAGTGGTTCCCCGGGACAGGGTCCGCACTTGCCCCTCTTTAATGAGCAGTTCTTC. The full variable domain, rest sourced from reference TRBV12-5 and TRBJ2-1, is DARVTQTPRHKVTEMGQEVTMRCQPILGHNTVFWYRQTMMQGLELLAYFRNRAPLDDSGMPKDRFSAEMPDATLATLKIQPSEPRDSAVYFCASGSPGQGPHLPLFNEQFFGPGTRLTVL.

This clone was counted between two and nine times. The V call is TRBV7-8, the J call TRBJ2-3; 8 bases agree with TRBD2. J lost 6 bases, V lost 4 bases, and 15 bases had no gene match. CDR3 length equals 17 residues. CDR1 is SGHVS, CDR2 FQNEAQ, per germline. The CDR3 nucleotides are TGTGCCAGCAGCTATCTCGACTTAGCGGGAATAAAGGATACGCAGTATTTT. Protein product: CASSYLDLAGIKDTQYF.

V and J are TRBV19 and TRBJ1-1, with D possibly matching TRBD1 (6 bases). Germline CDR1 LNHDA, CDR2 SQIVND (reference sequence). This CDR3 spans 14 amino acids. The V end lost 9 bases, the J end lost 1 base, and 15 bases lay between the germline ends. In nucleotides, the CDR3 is TGTGCCAGCGCTTTCTTGGACAGGAACACTGAAGCTTTCTTT. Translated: CASAFLDRNTEAFF.

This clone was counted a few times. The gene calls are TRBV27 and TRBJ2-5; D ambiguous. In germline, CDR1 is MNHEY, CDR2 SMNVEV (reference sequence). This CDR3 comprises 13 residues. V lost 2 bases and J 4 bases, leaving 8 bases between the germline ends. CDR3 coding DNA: TGTGCCAGCAGTTTAGTCGGCGGAGAGACCCAGTACTTC. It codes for CASSLVGGETQYF.

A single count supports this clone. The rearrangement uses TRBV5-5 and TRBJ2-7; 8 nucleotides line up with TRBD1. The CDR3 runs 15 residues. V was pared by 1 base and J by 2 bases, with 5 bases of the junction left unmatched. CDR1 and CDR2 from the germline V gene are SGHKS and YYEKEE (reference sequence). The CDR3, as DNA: TGTGCCAGCAGCTTGTCCGGGACAGGTACCTACGAGCAGTACTTC. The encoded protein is CASSLSGTGTYEQYF.

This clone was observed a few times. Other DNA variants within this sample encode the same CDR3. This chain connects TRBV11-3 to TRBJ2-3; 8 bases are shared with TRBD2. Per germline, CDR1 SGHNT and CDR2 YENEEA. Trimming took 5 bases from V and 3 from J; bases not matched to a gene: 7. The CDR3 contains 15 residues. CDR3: CASSPGGGPTDTQYF. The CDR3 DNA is TGTGCCAGCAGCCCCGGGGGGGGCCCTACAGATACGCAGTATTTT.

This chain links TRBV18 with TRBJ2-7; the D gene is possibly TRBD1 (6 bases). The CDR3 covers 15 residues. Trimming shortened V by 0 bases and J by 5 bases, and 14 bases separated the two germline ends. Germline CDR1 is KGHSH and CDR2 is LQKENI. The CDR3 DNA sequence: TGTGCCAGCTCACCACCGGGGGCCACACGGGACGAGCAGTACTTC. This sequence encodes CASSPPGATRDEQYF.

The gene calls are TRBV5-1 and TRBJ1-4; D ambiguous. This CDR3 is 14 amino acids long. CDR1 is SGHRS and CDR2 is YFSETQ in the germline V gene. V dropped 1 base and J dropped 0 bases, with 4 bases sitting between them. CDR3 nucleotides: TGCGCCAGCAGCTTGAGCGCAACTAATGAAAAACTGTTTTTT. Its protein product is CASSLSATNEKLFF.

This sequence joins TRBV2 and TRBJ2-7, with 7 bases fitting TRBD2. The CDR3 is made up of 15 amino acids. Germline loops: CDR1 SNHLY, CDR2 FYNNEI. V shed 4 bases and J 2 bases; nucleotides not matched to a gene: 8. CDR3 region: CASSGGGLMPYEQYF. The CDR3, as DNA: TGTGCCAGCAGTGGGGGGGGGTTGATGCCCTACGAGCAGTACTTC.

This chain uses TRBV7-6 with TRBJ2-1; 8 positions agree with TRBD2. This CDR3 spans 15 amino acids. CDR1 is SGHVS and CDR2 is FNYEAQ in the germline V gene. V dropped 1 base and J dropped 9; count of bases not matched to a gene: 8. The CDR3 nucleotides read TGTGCCAGCAGCTTAGTTACGGGGGGGCTGGGTGAGCAGTTCTTC. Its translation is CASSLVTGGLGEQFF.

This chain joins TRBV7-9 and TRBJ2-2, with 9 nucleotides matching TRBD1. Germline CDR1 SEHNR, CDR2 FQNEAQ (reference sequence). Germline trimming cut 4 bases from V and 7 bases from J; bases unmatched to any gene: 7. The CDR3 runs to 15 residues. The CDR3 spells CASSSHRGRSGELFF. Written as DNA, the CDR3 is TGTGCCAGCAGCTCTCACAGGGGGCGCAGCGGGGAGCTGTTTTTT.

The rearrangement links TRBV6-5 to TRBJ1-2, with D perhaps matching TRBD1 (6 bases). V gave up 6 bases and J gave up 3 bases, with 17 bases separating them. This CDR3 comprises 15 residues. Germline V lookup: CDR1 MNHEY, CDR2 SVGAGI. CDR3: CASRPTGGWYYGYTF. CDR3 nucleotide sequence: TGTGCCAGCAGGCCCACGGGGGGCTGGTACTATGGCTACACCTTC.

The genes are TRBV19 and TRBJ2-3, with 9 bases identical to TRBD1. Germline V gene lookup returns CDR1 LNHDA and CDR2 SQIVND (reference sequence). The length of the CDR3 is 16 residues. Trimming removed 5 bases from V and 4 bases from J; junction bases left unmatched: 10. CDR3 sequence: CASSPAGTGRADTQYF. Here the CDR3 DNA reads TGTGCCAGTAGTCCCGCCGGGACAGGGAGAGCAGATACGCAGTATTTT.

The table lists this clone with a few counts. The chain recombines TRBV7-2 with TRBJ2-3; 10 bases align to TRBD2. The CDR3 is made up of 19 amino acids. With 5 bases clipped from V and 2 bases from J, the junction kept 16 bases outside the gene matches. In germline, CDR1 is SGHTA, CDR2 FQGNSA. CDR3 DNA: TGTGCCAGCAGCGGGGCTAGCGGGGGCCGGGGGAGGGTCACAGATACGCAGTATTTT. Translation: CASSGASGGRGRVTDTQYF.

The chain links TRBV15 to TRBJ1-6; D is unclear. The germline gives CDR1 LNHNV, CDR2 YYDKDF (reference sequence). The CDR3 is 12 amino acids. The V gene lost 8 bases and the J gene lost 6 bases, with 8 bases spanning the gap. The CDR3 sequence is CATRLSNSPLHF. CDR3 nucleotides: TGTGCCACCCGACTAAGTAATTCACCCCTCCACTTT. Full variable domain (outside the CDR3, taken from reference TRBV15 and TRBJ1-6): DAMVIQNPRYQVTQFGKPVTLSCSQTLNHNVMYWYQQKSSQAPKLLFHYYDKDFNNEADTPDNFQSRRPNTSFCFLDIRSPGLGDTAMYLCATRLSNSPLHFGNGTRLTVT.

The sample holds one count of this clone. The CDR3 reads CASGAGGHTDTQYF. The CDR3 nucleotides read TGTGCTTCGGGCGCGGGGGGGCACACAGATACGCAGTATTTT. The J gene is TRBJ2-3, the V gene TRBV6-5, with 9 bases identical to TRBD2. The CDR3 has 14 amino acids. Germline CDR1 MNHEY, CDR2 SVGAGI.

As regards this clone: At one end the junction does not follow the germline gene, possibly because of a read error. The CDR3 spells CAGRNQGKNTEAFF. CDR3 bases: TGCGCCGGCAGAAACCAGGGGAAGAACACTGAAGCTTTCTTT. The chain joins TRBV4-1 to TRBJ1-1; D possibly corresponds to TRBD1 (6 bases). Germline CDR1 MGHRA, CDR2 YSYEKL. The CDR3 sequence is 14 residues long.

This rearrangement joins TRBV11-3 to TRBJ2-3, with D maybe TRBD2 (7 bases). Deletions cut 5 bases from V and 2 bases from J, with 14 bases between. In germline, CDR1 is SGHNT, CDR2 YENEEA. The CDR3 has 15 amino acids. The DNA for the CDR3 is TGTGCCAGCAGCAAAGGGGGGGGCCCCACAGATACGCAGTATTTT. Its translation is CASSKGGGPTDTQYF.

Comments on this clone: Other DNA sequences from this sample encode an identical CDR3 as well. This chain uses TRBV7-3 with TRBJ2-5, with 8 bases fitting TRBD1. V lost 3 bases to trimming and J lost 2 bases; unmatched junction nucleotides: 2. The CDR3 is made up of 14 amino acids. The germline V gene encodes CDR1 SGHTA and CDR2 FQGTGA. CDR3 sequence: CASSLTGAQETQYF. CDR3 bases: TGTGCCAGCAGCTTGACAGGGGCTCAAGAGACCCAGTACTTC.

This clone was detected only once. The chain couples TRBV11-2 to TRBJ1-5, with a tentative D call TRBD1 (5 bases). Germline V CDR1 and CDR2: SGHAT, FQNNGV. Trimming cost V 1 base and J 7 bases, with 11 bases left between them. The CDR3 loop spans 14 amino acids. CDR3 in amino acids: CASSLAPGGQPQHF. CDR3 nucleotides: TGTGCCAGCAGCTTAGCCCCCGGGGGGCAGCCCCAGCATTTT.

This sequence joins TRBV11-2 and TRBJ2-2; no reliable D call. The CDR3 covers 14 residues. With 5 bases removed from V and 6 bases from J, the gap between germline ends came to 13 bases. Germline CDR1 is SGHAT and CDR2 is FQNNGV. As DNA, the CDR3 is TGTGCCAGCAGCCCCAGGTTCGAGTCCGGGGAGCTGTTTTTT. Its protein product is CASSPRFESGELFF.

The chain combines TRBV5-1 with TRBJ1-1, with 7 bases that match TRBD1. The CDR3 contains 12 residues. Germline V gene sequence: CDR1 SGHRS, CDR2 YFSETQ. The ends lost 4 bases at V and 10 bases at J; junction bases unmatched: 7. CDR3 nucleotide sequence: TGCGCCAGCAGCCTAGGACGGGACAGAGCTTTCTTT. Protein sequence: CASSLGRDRAFF. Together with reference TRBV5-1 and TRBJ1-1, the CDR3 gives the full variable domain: KAGVTQTPRYLIKTRGQQVTLSCSPISGHRSVSWYQQTPGQGLQFLFEYFSETQRNKGNFPGRFSGRQFSNSRSEMNVSTLELGDSALYLCASSLGRDRAFFGQGTRLTVV.

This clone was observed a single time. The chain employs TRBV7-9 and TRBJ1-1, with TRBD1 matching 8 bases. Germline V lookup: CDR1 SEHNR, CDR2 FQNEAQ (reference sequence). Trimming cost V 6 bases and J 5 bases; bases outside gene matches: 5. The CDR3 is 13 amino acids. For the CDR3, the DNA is TGTGCCAGCAGACCAGGGGGCAGGACTGAAGCTTTCTTT. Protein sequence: CASRPGGRTEAFF.

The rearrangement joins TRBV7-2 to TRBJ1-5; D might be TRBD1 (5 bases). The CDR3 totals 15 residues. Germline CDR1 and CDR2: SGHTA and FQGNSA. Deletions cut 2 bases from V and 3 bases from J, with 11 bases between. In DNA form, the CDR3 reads TGTGCCAGCAGCTTAACAGGACTAAACAATCAGCCCCAGCATTTT. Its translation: CASSLTGLNNQPQHF.

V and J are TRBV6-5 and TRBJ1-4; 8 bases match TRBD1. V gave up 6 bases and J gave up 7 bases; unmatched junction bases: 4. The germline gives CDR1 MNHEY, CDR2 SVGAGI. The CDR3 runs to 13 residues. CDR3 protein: CASRDRESEKLFF. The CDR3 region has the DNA TGTGCCAGCAGGGACAGGGAGTCTGAAAAACTGTTTTTT.

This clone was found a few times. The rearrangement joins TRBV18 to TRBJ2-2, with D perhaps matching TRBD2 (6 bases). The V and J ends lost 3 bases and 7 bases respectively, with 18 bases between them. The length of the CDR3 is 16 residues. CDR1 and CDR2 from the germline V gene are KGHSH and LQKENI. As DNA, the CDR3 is TGTGCCAGCTCACCCAACTGGGGACTTAATAACGGGGAGCTGTTTTTT. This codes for CASSPNWGLNNGELFF.

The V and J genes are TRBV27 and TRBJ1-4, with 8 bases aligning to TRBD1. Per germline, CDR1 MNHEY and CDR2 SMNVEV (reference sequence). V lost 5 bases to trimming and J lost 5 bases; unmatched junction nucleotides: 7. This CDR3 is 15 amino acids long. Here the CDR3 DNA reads TGTGCCAGCAGTGGGAGGACAGGGCTGAATGAAAAACTGTTTTTT. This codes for CASSGRTGLNEKLFF.